This TCR beta chain is from a study of regulatory T cells. The study's findings and limits: Hydrophobic residues at CDR3 positions 6 and 7 were enriched in conventional CD4+ T cells of CD3G-deficient patients.

Amplification used 52 TRBV primers and 13 TRBJ primers. Using immunoSEQ multiplex PCR, the repertoire was profiled, and TCRdb retains in-frame clones only, with some absent. The data show some 31,000 clones, 85% to 95% seen once. CD4+ T cells were divided by sorting: CD25-high CD127-low Tregs, CD25-low CD127-high conventional cells. As for this clone: Antigen unknown.

Trimming took off 3 bases at V and 9 bases at J, with 17 bases between the two ends. Germline lookup yields CDR1 MNHNS and CDR2 SASEGT. This CDR3 region has 15 residues. The chain uses TRBV6-1 and TRBJ1-4; D is perhaps TRBD1 (5 bases). The receptor was isolated from a child aged 2 to 15 with CD3G deficiency. Sequencing input: conventional CD4+ T cells sorted from blood. CDR3 amino acids: CASSDRRGHLKKLFF. In DNA, the CDR3 is TGTGCCAGCAGTGACCGGCGGGGCCATCTGAAAAAACTGTTTTTT.